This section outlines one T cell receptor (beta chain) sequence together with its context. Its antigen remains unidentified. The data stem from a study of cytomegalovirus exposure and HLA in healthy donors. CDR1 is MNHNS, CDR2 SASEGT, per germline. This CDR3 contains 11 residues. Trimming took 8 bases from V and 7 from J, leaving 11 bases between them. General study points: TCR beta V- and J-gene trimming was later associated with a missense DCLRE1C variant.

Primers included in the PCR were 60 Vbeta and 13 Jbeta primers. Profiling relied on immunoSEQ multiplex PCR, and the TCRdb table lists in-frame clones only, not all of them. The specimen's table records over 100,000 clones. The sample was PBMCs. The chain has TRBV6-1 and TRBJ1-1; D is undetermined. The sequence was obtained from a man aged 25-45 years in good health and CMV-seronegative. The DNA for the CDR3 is TGTGCCAGCGAGAGAACCTATGAAGCTTTCTTT. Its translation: CASERTYEAFF.